Given below is one TCR beta chain in context. What it recognizes is unknown. A single base separates this from a much larger clone, so it may be a read error. Peripheral blood genomic DNA, not sorted cells or RNA, was the template. There are 16 residues in the CDR3. Trimming took 2 bases from V and 6 from J; bases not matched to a gene: 6. Germline V CDR1 and CDR2: MNHEY, SVGAGI. The data originate from a study of T cell repertoires in aging, cancer and after chemotherapy. Study at large: Donors were grouped into six age bands spanning 30 or younger through 70 or older. Study outcomes and limitations: Rebound thymic output was suggested by rising median generation probability during chemotherapy in each cancer cohort.

TRB rearrangements spanning V, D and J were amplified using mixed TRB-A/B primers. TCRdb reprocessed the multiplex PCR reads via MiXCR and lists one record per CDR3 protein. The table includes 8,000 to 9,500 distinct CDR3 sequences, over 30% detected once. The TCR originated in a human donor in good health. Sequenced sample: blood. The chain couples TRBV6-5 to TRBJ2-6, with 8 nucleotides matching TRBD1. In nucleotides, the CDR3 is TGTGCCAGCAGTTACCAGGGGGCCGGAGTGGCCAACGTCCTGACTTTC. Encoded protein: CASSYQGAGVANVLTF.